This T cell receptor (beta chain) was sequenced in a study of blood T cell repertoires in COVID-19. Study information: The study drew acute and convalescent COVID-19 samples from the United States, Italy and Spain. Sources were T cells, B-cell-depleted T cells, or PBMCs; the material itself was cDNA or gDNA.

Study processing details: Estimation of nucleated cell counts was performed using reference gene primer amplification. Only in-frame clones appear in the TCRdb table, and some are missing; sequencing was by immunoSEQ multiplex PCR. Clonal size and the V and J genes are those of that table, whereas D and trimming came from the DNA. The sample shows about 240,000 clones, approximately 86% of them seen only once. Germline assignment: CDR1 LGHDT and CDR2 YNNKEL (reference sequence). CDR3 size: 17 residues. The ends were cut back, 0 bases at V and 5 bases at J, with 19 bases in the middle. Sequencing was done on a sample of peripheral blood. The rearrangement uses TRBV3-1 (or the pseudogene TRBV3-2) and TRBJ1-2, with D tentatively TRBD1 (5 bases). This clonotype was obtained from a woman aged 65 to 85 with active or convalescent COVID-19. The DNA for the CDR3 is TGTGCCAGCAGCCAAGAAGTTAAGGGACTACCCGGGTATGGCTACACCTTC. Translating gives CASSQEVKGLPGYGYTF.